A selection of T cell receptor beta chains follows, all from one sample in a study of identical twins. TCRdb re-called the 5' RACE reads through MiXCR, storing one row per CDR3 protein. Seen here are roughly 230,000 distinct CDR3 sequences, roughly 8% observed once, and the top ten hold less than 4%. These data also featured in a second study, about yellow fever vaccine responses in identical twins.

The sequencing sample was made of CD8+ T cells sorted from blood. The receptors derive from a woman aged 18-29 years in good health. CDR3s include the opening cysteine and the closing phenylalanine or tryptophan. The D gene is left open where the match is weak. Clone size is not always given. Where it is, it says once, few, many or a class for expanded clones.

clone_size: .; v_call: TRBV21-1; cdr3_length: 12; j_call: TRBJ2-3; d_call: .; cdr3_nt: TGTGTCAGCACCATAGATACAGATACGCAGTATTTT; cdr3_aa: CVSTIDTDTQYF
clone_size: .; v_call: TRBV14; cdr3_length: 16; j_call: TRBJ1-2; d_call: .; cdr3_nt: TGTGCCAGCAGCCAAGAACGGACTGATACCAACTATGGCTACACCTTC; cdr3_aa: CASSQERTDTNYGYTF
clone_size: many; v_call: TRBV9; cdr3_length: 16; j_call: TRBJ1-1; d_call: .; cdr3_nt: TGTGCCAGCAGCGAAAACAGGGTGGGGATGAACACTGAAGCTTTCTTT; cdr3_aa: CASSENRVGMNTEAFF
clone_size: few; v_call: TRBV28; cdr3_length: 14; j_call: TRBJ1-2; d_call: .; cdr3_nt: TGTGCCAGCAGTTTATGGGGGGCAGATTATGGCTACACCTTC; cdr3_aa: CASSLWGADYGYTF
clone_size: .; v_call: TRBV7-9; cdr3_length: 13; j_call: TRBJ2-7; d_call: TRBD2; cdr3_nt: TGTGCCAGCAGCGTGGGGTGGGAGGGCGAGCAGTACTTC; cdr3_aa: CASSVGWEGEQYF
clone_size: .; v_call: TRBV29-1; cdr3_length: 14; j_call: TRBJ2-3; d_call: TRBD2; cdr3_nt: TGCAGCGTTCGTGGGACTAGCGGCACAGATACGCAGTATTTT; cdr3_aa: CSVRGTSGTDTQYF
clone_size: many; v_call: TRBV4-2; cdr3_length: 16; j_call: TRBJ2-5; d_call: .; cdr3_nt: TGTGCCAGCAGCCCAACTACCGTGCTAGCGTGGGAGACCCAGTACTTC; cdr3_aa: CASSPTTVLAWETQYF
clone_size: many; v_call: TRBV12-3/TRBV12-4; cdr3_length: 13; j_call: TRBJ2-7; d_call: .; cdr3_nt: TGTGCCAGCAGGCGGGACGGCTCCTACGAGCAGTACTTC; cdr3_aa: CASRRDGSYEQYF
clone_size: many; v_call: TRBV24-1; cdr3_length: 12; j_call: TRBJ2-5; d_call: .; cdr3_nt: TGTGCCACCGGGATTACTCAAGAGACCCAGTACTTC; cdr3_aa: CATGITQETQYF
clone_size: many; v_call: TRBV20-1; cdr3_length: 16; j_call: TRBJ2-5; d_call: .; cdr3_nt: TGCAGTGCTAGCCCTGTAGCGCTAGAAATCCAAGAGACCCAGTACTTC; cdr3_aa: CSASPVALEIQETQYF
clone_size: .; v_call: TRBV6-5; cdr3_length: 13; j_call: TRBJ2-7; d_call: .; cdr3_nt: TGTGCCAGCAGTTACTCAGTCCAGGGCGAGCAGTACTTC; cdr3_aa: CASSYSVQGEQYF
clone_size: few; v_call: TRBV24-1; cdr3_length: 15; j_call: TRBJ2-7; d_call: .; cdr3_nt: TGTGCCACCAGTGATTTCTCCCGGGGGATCTACGAGCAGTACTTC; cdr3_aa: CATSDFSRGIYEQYF
clone_size: few; v_call: TRBV4-2; cdr3_length: 18; j_call: TRBJ2-3; d_call: TRBD2; cdr3_nt: TGTGCCAGCAGCCAAGATCTAACAGCGGGAGGGCTTGGTAATACGCAGTATTTT; cdr3_aa: CASSQDLTAGGLGNTQYF
clone_size: few; v_call: TRBV20-1; cdr3_length: 14; j_call: TRBJ2-7; d_call: TRBD1; cdr3_nt: TGCAGTGCTAGAAACCCACAGGGGCTATACGAGCAGTACTTC; cdr3_aa: CSARNPQGLYEQYF
clone_size: many; v_call: TRBV29-1; cdr3_length: 17; j_call: TRBJ2-6; d_call: .; cdr3_nt: TGCAGCGTTGAAGAGAGAGGGAATCAGCCTGGGGCCAACGTCCTGACTTTC; cdr3_aa: CSVEERGNQPGANVLTF
clone_size: few; v_call: TRBV5-1; cdr3_length: 15; j_call: TRBJ1-1; d_call: TRBD1; cdr3_nt: TGCGCCAGCAGCCAAGGACAGGGGGTGAACACTGAAGCTTTCTTT; cdr3_aa: CASSQGQGVNTEAFF
clone_size: .; v_call: TRBV6-1; cdr3_length: 13; j_call: TRBJ2-7; d_call: .; cdr3_nt: TGTGCCAGCAGTCCTGGGGGGCTGGGCGAGCAGCACTTC; cdr3_aa: CASSPGGLGEQHF
clone_size: many; v_call: TRBV20-1; cdr3_length: 13; j_call: TRBJ2-7; d_call: .; cdr3_nt: TGCAGTGCTAGAGACGGAAATTCCTACGAGCAGTACTTC; cdr3_aa: CSARDGNSYEQYF
clone_size: .; v_call: TRBV6-2/TRBV6-3; cdr3_length: 16; j_call: TRBJ2-7; d_call: TRBD1; cdr3_nt: TGTGCCAGCAGGCGAACGGACAGGGTCCAGACCTACGAGCAGTACTTC; cdr3_aa: CASRRTDRVQTYEQYF
clone_size: few; v_call: TRBV29-1; cdr3_length: 12; j_call: TRBJ2-7; d_call: .; cdr3_nt: TGCAGCGCCGAAGGGCTGGAATACGAGCAGTACTTC; cdr3_aa: CSAEGLEYEQYF
clone_size: many; v_call: TRBV12-3/TRBV12-4; cdr3_length: 14; j_call: TRBJ2-7; d_call: TRBD2; cdr3_nt: TGTGCCAGCAGTTTAAGGAGCGGGAGTGACGAGCAGTACTTC; cdr3_aa: CASSLRSGSDEQYF
clone_size: .; v_call: TRBV28; cdr3_length: 15; j_call: TRBJ2-1; d_call: TRBD2; cdr3_nt: TGTGCCAGCAGTCAGACTAGCGGGAGGGCCCGTGAGCAGTTCTTC; cdr3_aa: CASSQTSGRAREQFF
clone_size: .; v_call: TRBV14; cdr3_length: 15; j_call: TRBJ2-4; d_call: TRBD1; cdr3_nt: TGTGCCAGCAGCCAATGGGGACAGGGGGCCGACATTCAGTACTTC; cdr3_aa: CASSQWGQGADIQYF
clone_size: few; v_call: TRBV11-1; cdr3_length: 19; j_call: TRBJ2-1; d_call: TRBD1; cdr3_nt: TGTGCCAGCAGCGCCCGGGACAGGGAAGGTGTTTTCTCCTACAATGAGCAGTTCTTC; cdr3_aa: CASSARDREGVFSYNEQFF
clone_size: many; v_call: TRBV11-2; cdr3_length: 15; j_call: TRBJ1-1; d_call: .; cdr3_nt: TGTGCCAGCAGCTTAGTTACAGGGCTGAACACTGAAGCTTTCTTT; cdr3_aa: CASSLVTGLNTEAFF
clone_size: many; v_call: TRBV24-1; cdr3_length: 16; j_call: TRBJ2-1; d_call: TRBD2; cdr3_nt: TGTGCCACCAGTGAGGCTAGCGGGACGCTATACAATGAGCAGTTCTTC; cdr3_aa: CATSEASGTLYNEQFF
clone_size: few; v_call: TRBV15; cdr3_length: 19; j_call: TRBJ2-2; d_call: TRBD2; cdr3_nt: TGTGCCACCAGCAGAACTCTACCATCAGCGGGAGAGGATACCGGGGAGCTGTTTTTT; cdr3_aa: CATSRTLPSAGEDTGELFF
clone_size: many; v_call: TRBV19; cdr3_length: 14; j_call: TRBJ2-1; d_call: .; cdr3_nt: TGTGCCAGTAGTATAGGCCAGGGCTACAATGAGCAGTTCTTC; cdr3_aa: CASSIGQGYNEQFF
clone_size: few; v_call: TRBV7-2; cdr3_length: 15; j_call: TRBJ1-2; d_call: TRBD1; cdr3_nt: TGTGCCAGCAGCTCCCGACAGGGACATGAAGGGAGCTACACCTTC; cdr3_aa: CASSSRQGHEGSYTF
clone_size: many; v_call: TRBV7-8; cdr3_length: 14; j_call: TRBJ2-1; d_call: .; cdr3_nt: TGTGCCAGCAGCTTAGACACGGGATACAATGAGCAGTTCTTC; cdr3_aa: CASSLDTGYNEQFF
clone_size: many; v_call: TRBV9; cdr3_length: 15; j_call: TRBJ2-1; d_call: TRBD1; cdr3_nt: TGTGCCAGCTCCCGAGGGGGCAGCTCCTACAATGAGCAGTTCTTC; cdr3_aa: CASSRGGSSYNEQFF
clone_size: many; v_call: TRBV13; cdr3_length: 13; j_call: TRBJ2-1; d_call: .; cdr3_nt: TGTGCCAGCAGCTCAGGCTTAGGGAATGAGCAGTTCTTC; cdr3_aa: CASSSGLGNEQFF
clone_size: few; v_call: TRBV7-9; cdr3_length: 16; j_call: TRBJ2-3; d_call: TRBD2; cdr3_nt: TGTGCCAGCACCGAAACGGGAGGGACTAGCACAGATACGCAGTATTTT; cdr3_aa: CASTETGGTSTDTQYF